This T cell receptor beta chain is from a study of blood T cell repertoires in COVID-19. For the study at large: Spain, Italy and the United States supplied samples that represented acute and convalescent COVID-19.

TCRdb's copy holds only in-frame clones and misses some; the assay was immunoSEQ multiplex PCR. The table includes about 430,000 clones, about 90% detected once. Germline CDR1 SGHVS, CDR2 FQNEAQ. The germline V and J ends were trimmed by 5 bases and 1 base, with 14 bases remaining between them. The CDR3 runs 15 residues. Sample: peripheral blood. This sequence was found in a man aged 18 to 30 with COVID-19, enrolled during active disease. The chain joins TRBV7-8 to TRBJ1-1; D gene ambiguous. The DNA of the CDR3 is TGTGCCAGCAGCCGAGCGAACGGTCAGAACACTGAAGCTTTCTTT. Translated: CASSRANGQNTEAFF.